This entry concerns a single T cell receptor (beta chain). The source of the sample is a study of T cell changes during pregnancy in multiple sclerosis. The V and J ends lost 3 bases and 5 bases respectively, with 5 bases between them. CDR3 length: 11 amino acids. Per the germline V gene, CDR1 is SGHTA and CDR2 is FQGNSA. Produced via immunoSEQ multiplex PCR; TCRdb's table is partial and in-frame only. The sample contains tens of thousands of clones, about 90% of which appear only once. The input for sequencing was peripheral blood, taken in the first trimester of pregnancy. The chain uses TRBV7-2 and TRBJ2-7; D unclear. This receptor was obtained from a female donor with multiple sclerosis, enrolled in a pregnancy study. The CDR3 is CASSFSDEQYF. The CDR3 DNA reads as TGTGCCAGCAGCTTTAGTGACGAGCAGTACTTC.